The 14 T cell receptor beta chains below were found in one sample sequenced in a study of T cells in women clearing cervical HPV infection. Sequencing was performed with immunoSEQ multiplex PCR; in TCRdb, only in-frame clones are kept and a portion is missing. The table for this sample gives around 19,000 clones. Source material: blood buffy coat. These receptors all come from a woman between 18 and 70 years old with a cervical HPV16 infection that either progressed to CIN3+ or cleared (not recorded which).

Concerning this clone: The read finishes 3 residues shy of the CDR3 end, and the germline J gene is used to complete it. The chain carries TRBV28 and TRBJ1-6; TRBD1 matches 7 bases. From germline, CDR1 is MDHEN and CDR2 SYDVKM. V lost 6 bases to trimming and J lost 6 bases; unmatched junction nucleotides: 5. The CDR3 has 14 residues. CDR3 DNA (partial): TGTGCCAGCAGAATGGGACAGAGTAATTCACCC. It encodes CASRMGQSNSP. The full CDR3 reads CASRMGQSNSPLHF.

Note on this clone: The CDR3 goes on 3 residues after the read ends, and that part is filled in from the germline J gene. The chain links TRBV30 to TRBJ1-2; no clear D. V shed 1 base and J shed 1 base, with 7 bases lying between them. The CDR3 spans 13 residues. Germline CDR1 GTSNPN, CDR2 SVGIG (reference sequence). CDR3 DNA (partial): TGTGCCTGGAGTGAGCCCCTTAACTATGGC. As protein: CAWSEPLNYG. The whole CDR3 sequence reads CAWSEPLNYGYTF. Using reference TRBV30 and TRBJ1-2 for the parts outside the CDR3, the full variable domain is SQTIHQWPATLVQPVGSPLSLECTVEGTSNPNLYWYRQAAGRGLQLLFYSVGIGQISSEVPQNLSASRPQDRQFILSSKKLLLSDSGFYLCAWSEPLNYGYTFGSGTRLTVV.

Turning to this clone: The junction does not match germline at one end; this may be a read error. Read sequence stops 3 residues before the CDR3 end, and the germline J gene provides the missing end. This sequence joins TRBV7-3 and TRBJ2-3; D might be TRBD1 (5 bases). There are 16 residues in the CDR3. Germline CDR1 reads SGHTA; CDR2 reads FQGTGA. CDR3 DNA, as far as it was read: TGTGCCAGCAGCCTAACGACGGTACAGGACACAGATACG. Amino acids: CASSLTTVQDTDT. Given in full, the CDR3 is CASSLTTVQDTDTQYF.

Comments on this clone: Read sequence stops 3 residues before the CDR3 end, and the germline J gene provides the missing end. The chain uses TRBV20-1 and TRBJ2-3; 9 bases fit TRBD2. Germline CDR1 DFQATT, CDR2 SNEGSKA (reference sequence). The trim removed 0 bases at V and 4 bases at J, leaving 8 bases unmatched. CDR3 length: 16 residues. Here the CDR3 reads CSARDSASGIADTQYF. The CDR3 DNA, read in part, is TGCAGTGCTAGAGATTCGGCTAGCGGGATTGCAGATACG.

Of note for this clone: The CDR3 end falls 3 residues outside the read, so it is completed with the germline J gene. The chain employs TRBV6-2 or TRBV6-3 and TRBJ1-5, with D perhaps TRBD1 (5 bases). CDR1 is MNHEY and CDR2 is SVGEGT in the germline V gene. The CDR3 length is 15 residues. V dropped 2 bases and J dropped 1 base, with 9 bases sitting between them. The CDR3: CASSYVSGSNQPQHF. The CDR3 DNA, read in part, is TGTGCCAGCAGTTACGTCTCAGGGAGCAATCAGCCC.

Details on this clone: At one boundary the junction diverges from the germline segment, which might be a read error. Read coverage stops 3 residues before the CDR3 terminus; the germline J gene supplies the remainder. The chain joins TRBV4-2 to TRBJ1-6; maybe TRBD1 (5 bases). CDR3 size: 15 residues. The germline V gene has CDR1 LGHNA and CDR2 YNFKEQ. CDR3 amino acids: CASSQDRGIISPLHF. The sequenced CDR3 bases are TGCGCCAGCAGCCAAGATCGGGGGATCATTTCACCC.

Regarding this clone: The read comes to an end 3 residues before the CDR3 does, leaving the germline J gene to fill in the end. This sequence joins TRBV9 and TRBJ1-5; D gene uncertain. CDR1 SGDLS and CDR2 YYNGEE come from the germline V gene. V lost 2 bases and J lost 4, with 7 bases in between. This CDR3 region has 13 residues. This CDR3 is CASSVGKNQPQHF. CDR3 DNA, as far as it was read: TGTGCCAGCAGCGTTGGCAAAAATCAGCCC.

On this clone itself: Read data end 3 residues before the CDR3 end; the end is taken from the germline J gene. V gene TRBV18 combines with J gene TRBJ1-2; 8 bases line up with TRBD1. The germline V gene encodes CDR1 KGHSH and CDR2 LQKENI. J was trimmed by 4 bases and V by 3 bases; bases with no gene match: 4. There are 14 residues in the CDR3. CDR3 residues: CASSPRTGLYGYTF. CDR3 DNA (partial): TGTGCCAGCTCACCCAGGACAGGGCTCTATGGC.

About this clone: The read finishes 3 residues shy of the CDR3 end, and the germline J gene is used to complete it. The rearrangement links TRBV20-1 to TRBJ2-3; TRBD2 agrees at 12 bases. This CDR3 contains 16 residues. Germline-derived CDR1 and CDR2 are DFQATT and SNEGSKA (reference sequence). Unmatched junction bases numbered 9, after V lost 3 bases and J lost 5 bases. This CDR3 is CSARGVLAGGLDTQYF. The covered CDR3 bases are TGCAGTGCTAGGGGGGTACTAGCGGGGGGCTTAGATACG.

A note on this clone: The read ends 3 residues early relative to the CDR3; the germline J gene fills the gap. V and J are TRBV14 and TRBJ2-3; tentatively, D is TRBD1 (7 bases). Germline lookup yields CDR1 SGHDN and CDR2 FVKESK. There are 13 residues in the CDR3. The CDR3 loop reads CASGRGVGSTQYF. CDR3 DNA (partial): TGTGCCAGCGGCAGGGGGGTGGGCTCGACG.

Of note for this clone: The read ends 3 residues shy of where the CDR3 ends; the end is completed using the germline J gene. The chain carries TRBV6-1 and TRBJ1-4; the D gene is possibly TRBD1 (5 bases). CDR1 is MNHNS, CDR2 SASEGT, per germline. This CDR3 is built from 16 residues. Partial CDR3 DNA: TGTGCCAGCAGTGGCGATTCAGGGTCTGGGGCCAACGTA. Amino acids: CASSGDSGSGANV. The complete CDR3 reads CASSGDSGSGANVLFF.

With regard to this clone: Sequence at one end of the junction differs from germline and may be a read error. The sequenced fragment ends 3 residues before the CDR3 boundary, so the rest is inferred from the germline J gene. The J gene is TRBJ1-6, the V gene TRBV4-2, with D hard to call. This CDR3 spans 14 amino acids. Germline values: CDR1 LGHNA, CDR2 YNFKEQ. CDR3 amino acids: CASRLALDNSPLHF. The sequenced part of the CDR3 DNA is TGCGCCAGCAGGCTGGCCCTAGATAATTCACCC.

In the case of this clone: The sequence runs out 3 residues before the end of the CDR3; the remainder is reconstructed from the germline J gene. J is TRBJ1-2 and V is TRBV6-2 or TRBV6-3; 10 nucleotides agree with TRBD1. The CDR3 is 15 amino acids. Germline lookup yields CDR1 MNHEY and CDR2 SVGEGT. The DNA read from the CDR3 is TGTGCCAGCAGTTCATCCGGGACAGGGGCCTACGAC. Residues: CASSSSGTGAYD. Given in full, the CDR3 is CASSSSGTGAYDYTF.

Of note for this clone: The CDR3 end lies 3 residues beyond the end of the read and is filled in from the germline J gene. V usage is TRBV6-2 or TRBV6-3 and J usage is TRBJ2-7; 8 bases fit TRBD1. This CDR3 contains 15 residues. Per the germline V gene, CDR1 is MNHEY and CDR2 is SVGEGT. Unmatched junction bases numbered 8, after V lost 7 bases and J lost 0 bases. The part of the CDR3 DNA that was read is TGTGCCAGCACTACCGGACAGGGTTCCTCCTACGAG. Its translation: CASTTGQGSSYE. The whole CDR3 is CASTTGQGSSYEQYF.